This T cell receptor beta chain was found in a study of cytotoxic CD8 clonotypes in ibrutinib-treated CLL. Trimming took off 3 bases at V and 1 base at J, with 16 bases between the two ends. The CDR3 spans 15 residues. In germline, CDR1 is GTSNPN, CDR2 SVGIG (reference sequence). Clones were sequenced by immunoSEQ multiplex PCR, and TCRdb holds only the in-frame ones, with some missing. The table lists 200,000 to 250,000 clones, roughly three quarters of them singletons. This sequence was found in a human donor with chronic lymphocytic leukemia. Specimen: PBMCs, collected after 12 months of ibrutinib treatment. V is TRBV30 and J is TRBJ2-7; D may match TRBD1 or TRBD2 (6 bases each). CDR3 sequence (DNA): TGTGCCTGGAGGAGGGCCGGAGGGGGTTCCTACGAGCAGTACTTC. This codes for CAWRRAGGGSYEQYF.